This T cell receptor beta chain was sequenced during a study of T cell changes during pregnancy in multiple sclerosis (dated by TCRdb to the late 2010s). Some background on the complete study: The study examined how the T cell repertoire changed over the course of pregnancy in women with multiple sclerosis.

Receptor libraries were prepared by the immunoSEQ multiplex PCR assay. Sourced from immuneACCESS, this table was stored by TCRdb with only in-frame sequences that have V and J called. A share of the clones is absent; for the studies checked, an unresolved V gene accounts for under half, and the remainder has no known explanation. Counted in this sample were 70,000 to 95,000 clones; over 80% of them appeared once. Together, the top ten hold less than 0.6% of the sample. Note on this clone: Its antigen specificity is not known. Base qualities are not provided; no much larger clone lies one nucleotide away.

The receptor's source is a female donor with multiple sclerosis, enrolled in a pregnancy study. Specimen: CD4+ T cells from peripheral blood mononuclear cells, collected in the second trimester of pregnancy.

The DNA reads TGCGCCAGCAGCCTGGACGGTACAGGGAGCTCCTACGAGCAGTACTTC. Protein translation: CASSLDGTGSSYEQYF. Recombination joined TRBV5-1 with TRBJ2-5; TRBD1 is a weak D gene call, 6 bases matching. Matching the DNA end better, TRBJ2-7 makes the J call doubtful. Based on the germline V gene, the CDR1 and CDR2 sequences are SGHRS and YFSETQ. Counted from cysteine to phenylalanine, this CDR3 has 16 amino acids. The sequence is cut down to CDR3 DNA, 48 bases in frame from base 1.